What follows are 25 T cell receptor beta chains derived from one specimen sequenced in a study of preoperative IRX-2 immunotherapy in early breast cancer (dated by TCRdb to the late 2010s). In light of the paper, this sample's treatment or condition label describes: preoperative locoregional IRX-2 cytokine immunotherapy. The library was obtained by the immunoSEQ multiplex PCR assay. TCRdb retrieved this table from immuneACCESS and kept in-frame rearrangements only. Not all clones are present; in checked studies, unresolved V genes account for under half, and no reason is known for the remainder. The sample records fewer than 70,000 clones, approximately 94% of which are singletons. Roughly 1.8% of the sample is in the top ten clones. This material was obtained from a patient treated with IRX-2 immunotherapy. Receptor source: a human donor with breast cancer.

The chain links TRBV28 to TRBJ1-1; the match to TRBD1 covers 8 bases. This CDR3 is built from 16 residues. Per germline, CDR1 MDHEN and CDR2 SYDVKM. J lost 3 bases, V lost 2 bases, and 8 bases had no gene match. The CDR3 is CASSLIGTGPYTEAFF. CDR3 DNA: TGTGCCAGCAGTTTAATCGGGACAGGTCCATACACTGAAGCTTTCTTT.

The genes are TRBV5-1 and TRBJ2-7; possible D gene TRBD2, 6 bases. The CDR3 sequence is 15 residues long. Per the germline V gene, CDR1 is SGHRS and CDR2 is YFSETQ. Trimming pared 0 bases from V and 0 bases from J, leaving 10 bases between. CDR3 coding DNA: TGCGCCAGCAGCTTGGGTGGGGGGTACTCCTACGAGCAGTACTTC. Translation: CASSLGGGYSYEQYF.

The chain joins TRBV2 to TRBJ2-2; D ambiguous. V was pared by 4 bases and J by 4 bases, with 7 bases between. The CDR3 is 13 amino acids. CDR1 is SNHLY and CDR2 is FYNNEI in the germline V gene. The CDR3: CASSVLFTGELFF. The CDR3 DNA sequence: TGTGCCAGCAGTGTCCTGTTCACCGGGGAGCTGTTTTTT.

The gene calls are TRBV7-2 and TRBJ2-5, with D unclear. Germline V gene data show CDR1 as SGHTA and CDR2 as FQGNSA. This CDR3 has 14 residues. Trimming pared 1 base from V and 2 bases from J, leaving 8 bases between. CDR3 residues: CASSLDWNQETQYF. The CDR3 DNA reads TGTGCCAGCAGCTTAGACTGGAATCAAGAGACCCAGTACTTC.

This chain connects TRBV7-8 to TRBJ2-1; TRBD2 agrees at 9 bases. Germline lookup yields CDR1 SGHVS and CDR2 FQNEAQ. This CDR3 region has 13 residues. With 3 bases clipped from V and 10 bases from J, the junction kept 4 bases outside the gene matches. CDR3: CASSFQLAGEQFF. The CDR3 DNA reads TGTGCCAGCAGCTTTCAACTAGCGGGCGAGCAGTTCTTC.

The chain has TRBV19 and TRBJ1-1; 9 nucleotides align to TRBD1. Germline trimming cut 6 bases from V and 10 bases from J; bases unmatched to any gene: 12. Germline V gene data show CDR1 as LNHDA and CDR2 as SQIVND (reference sequence). The CDR3 runs 14 residues. CDR3 coding DNA: TGTGCCAGTAGCCAATCCGGGACAGGGTTTGGAGCTTTCTTT. It encodes CASSQSGTGFGAFF.

The gene calls are TRBV10-1 and TRBJ2-1; D may be TRBD1 (5 bases). Looked up from germline, CDR1 is WNHNN and CDR2 is SYGVQD (reference sequence). There are 15 residues in the CDR3. The V end was cut by 2 bases, the J end by 0 bases, with 8 bases between. Written as DNA, the CDR3 is TGCGCCAGCAGTGAGCAGGGCAGCTCCTACAATGAGCAGTTCTTC. Residues: CASSEQGSSYNEQFF.

This chain joins TRBV6-1 and TRBJ1-4; D not resolved. CDR1 MNHNS and CDR2 SASEGT come from the germline V gene. V lost 6 bases and J lost 7, with 15 bases in between. The CDR3 consists of 14 residues. The CDR3 nucleotides are TGTGCCAGCAGCGGAACAGTCAGCGGTGAAAAACTGTTTTTT. This encodes CASSGTVSGEKLFF.

The gene calls are TRBV4-1 and TRBJ2-1; perhaps TRBD1 as D (6 bases). Deletions cut 4 bases from V and 7 bases from J, with 14 bases between. The CDR3 sequence is 14 residues long. CDR1 is MGHRA and CDR2 is YSYEKL in the germline V gene. The CDR3 DNA reads as TGCGCCAGCAGCCCAAAACAGGGATGGAATGAGCAGTTCTTC. Translated, it gives CASSPKQGWNEQFF.

J is TRBJ2-1 and V is TRBV6-1, with D possibly TRBD1 on 5 matching bases. The CDR3 runs 14 residues. The germline CDR1 and CDR2 sequences are MNHNS and SASEGT. V lost 6 bases to trimming and J lost 10 bases, with 19 bases between them. CDR3 residues: CASRETVVSLEQFF. The CDR3 DNA reads TGTGCCAGCAGGGAGACAGTTGTCAGCTTAGAGCAGTTCTTC.

This sequence joins TRBV29-1 and TRBJ2-2; the D is unclear. The V end lost 3 bases, the J end lost 0 bases, and 5 bases lay between the germline ends. The CDR3 has 13 residues. Germline lookup yields CDR1 SQVTM and CDR2 ANQGSEA. The CDR3 sequence: CSVEPPNTGELFF. The CDR3 DNA reads TGCAGCGTTGAGCCCCCGAACACCGGGGAGCTGTTTTTT.

V usage is TRBV5-5 and J usage is TRBJ2-6; unclear D gene. V gave up 2 bases and J gave up 0 bases, with 6 bases separating them. Germline V gene sequence: CDR1 SGHKS, CDR2 YYEKEE (reference sequence). The CDR3 totals 15 residues. CDR3 DNA: TGTGCCAGCAGCTTCTGGGACTCTGGGGCCAACGTCCTGACTTTC. It specifies CASSFWDSGANVLTF. The full variable domain, rest sourced from reference TRBV5-5 and TRBJ2-6, is DAGVTQSPTHLIKTRGQQVTLRCSPISGHKSVSWYQQVLGQGPQFIFQYYEKEERGRGNFPDRFSARQFPNYSSELNVNALLLGDSALYLCASSFWDSGANVLTFGAGSRLTVL.

The V call is TRBV5-5, the J call TRBJ1-5; no firm D call. CDR1 is SGHKS and CDR2 is YYEKEE in the germline V gene (reference sequence). V was clipped by 4 bases and J by 6 bases, with 11 bases between them. The CDR3 runs 13 residues. In DNA form, the CDR3 reads TGTGCCAGCAGCCCCGCGTGGAGTCAGCCCCAGCATTTT. It is translated as CASSPAWSQPQHF.

The rearrangement joins TRBV27 to TRBJ1-4, with TRBD1 as a possible D gene (6 bases). The ends were cut back, 6 bases at V and 0 bases at J, with 11 bases in the middle. Germline V CDR1 and CDR2: MNHEY, SMNVEV (reference sequence). CDR3 length: 15 residues. The CDR3 here is CASRRTAATNEKLFF. CDR3 DNA: TGTGCCAGCAGACGGACAGCTGCAACTAATGAAAAACTGTTTTTT.

V gene TRBV4-3 combines with J gene TRBJ2-3, with D maybe TRBD2 (5 bases). The ends were cut back, 0 bases at V and 3 bases at J, with 16 bases in the middle. CDR3 length: 17 amino acids. The germline V gene has CDR1 LGHNA and CDR2 YSLEER. The CDR3 nucleotides read TGCGCCAGCAGCCAAGATCTTGTTATAGGGAGAACAGATACGCAGTATTTT. Translated: CASSQDLVIGRTDTQYF.

This chain joins TRBV28 and TRBJ1-4; no reliable D call. The V end lost 6 bases, the J end lost 1 base, and 9 bases lay between the germline ends. The CDR3 totals 14 residues. Per germline, CDR1 MDHEN and CDR2 SYDVKM. As DNA, the CDR3 is TGTGCCAGCAGCTTAGGGCTAACTAATGAAAAACTGTTTTTT. Encoded protein: CASSLGLTNEKLFF. Full variable domain (missing parts from reference TRBV28 and TRBJ1-4): DVKVTQSSRYLVKRTGEKVFLECVQDMDHENMFWYRQDPGLGLRLIYFSYDVKMKEKGDIPEGYSVSREKKERFSLILESASTNQTSMYLCASSLGLTNEKLFFGSGTQLSVL.

The chain couples TRBV7-2 to TRBJ1-2; D is unresolved. Between the trimmed V and J ends, which lost 1 base and 8 bases, there was a span of 14 bases. The germline CDR1 and CDR2 sequences are SGHTA and FQGNSA. The CDR3 loop spans 14 amino acids. CDR3 sequence: CASSLVGEVRGYTF. The CDR3 bases are TGTGCCAGCAGCTTAGTCGGGGAAGTCAGAGGCTACACCTTC.

This clone appeared a single time. The chain joins TRBV28 to TRBJ2-7, with TRBD2 matching 9 bases. Germline CDR1 reads MDHEN; CDR2 reads SYDVKM. V dropped 4 bases and J dropped 5; count of bases not matched to a gene: 9. The CDR3 spans 15 residues. Here the CDR3 DNA reads TGTGCCAGCAGTTCCGCGCCTAGCGGGAACGACGAGCAGTACTTC. Translation: CASSSAPSGNDEQYF.

The V gene is TRBV7-2, the J gene TRBJ2-1; tentative D call: TRBD1 (5 bases). Germline values: CDR1 SGHTA, CDR2 FQGNSA. The CDR3 extends over 13 amino acids. The V end lost 7 bases, the J end lost 5 bases, and 12 bases lay between the germline ends. CDR3 in DNA: TGTGCCAGCACCCAGGACATACACAATGAGCAGTTCTTC. This translates into CASTQDIHNEQFF.

This chain joins TRBV19 and TRBJ2-7; D is possibly TRBD1 (5 bases). V gave up 7 bases and J gave up 0 bases, with 10 bases separating them. CDR1 is LNHDA and CDR2 is SQIVND in the germline V gene (reference sequence). CDR3 length equals 13 residues. The CDR3 DNA follows: TGTGCCAGTAAGGCAGGGTTCTCCTACGAGCAGTACTTC. It yields the protein CASKAGFSYEQYF.

The chain combines TRBV5-5 with TRBJ1-2; TRBD1 is a possible D gene (5 bases). The CDR3 has 15 amino acids. Trimming left V 1 base short and J 4 bases short, with 14 bases between. The germline V gene has CDR1 SGHKS and CDR2 YYEKEE (reference sequence). Written as DNA, the CDR3 is TGTGCCAGCAGCTTGAGGACGGGGGGAGGCTATGGCTACACCTTC. Protein sequence: CASSLRTGGGYGYTF.

The J gene is TRBJ2-5, the V gene TRBV19; no clear D. The germline V gene encodes CDR1 LNHDA and CDR2 SQIVND (reference sequence). The CDR3 is 13 amino acids. V was clipped by 5 bases and J by 4 bases, with 11 bases between them. The CDR3 reads CASSPRLRETQYF. CDR3 DNA: TGTGCCAGTAGTCCCCGACTGCGAGAGACCCAGTACTTC.

The chain couples TRBV6-5 to TRBJ1-3; no clear D gene. The V gene's germline CDR1 is MNHEY and CDR2 SVGAGI. V was pared by 0 bases and J by 0 bases, with 6 bases between. The CDR3 is 15 residues long. The CDR3 spells CASSYSRISGNTIYF. CDR3 DNA: TGTGCCAGCAGTTACTCCCGGATCTCTGGAAACACCATATATTTT.

This chain links TRBV11-3 with TRBJ1-3, with 8 bases that match TRBD1. Germline assignment: CDR1 SGHNT and CDR2 YENEEA. The CDR3 consists of 16 residues. J was trimmed by 0 bases and V by 3 bases; bases with no gene match: 4. The CDR3 coding sequence is TGTGCCAGCAGCTTCGGGGGGACAGGCTCTGGAAACACCATATATTTT. It yields the protein CASSFGGTGSGNTIYF. Full variable domain (rest looked up from reference TRBV11-3 and TRBJ1-3): EAGVVQSPRYKIIEKKQPVAFWCNPISGHNTLYWYLQNLGQGPELLIRYENEEAVDDSQLPKDRFSAERLKGVDSTLKIQPAELGDSAVYLCASSFGGTGSGNTIYFGEGSWLTVV.

The chain carries TRBV28 and TRBJ1-2; D unresolved. Germline V gene data show CDR1 as MDHEN and CDR2 as SYDVKM. With 8 bases removed from V and 4 bases from J, the gap between germline ends came to 14 bases. The length of the CDR3 is 13 residues. For the CDR3, the DNA is TGTGCCAGCCGACCCCTCCGAAGCTATGGCTACACCTTC. This gives the protein CASRPLRSYGYTF.